Listed below are T cell receptor beta chains from one sample, sequenced in a study of vaccination effects on CD4 cells after COVID-19. Profiling relied on immunoSEQ multiplex PCR, and the TCRdb table lists in-frame clones only, not all of them. The repertoire holds tens of thousands of clones, with 60% to 80% as singletons. No antigen has been identified for these receptors. Sequencing used CD4+ T cells from PBMCs cultured with HCoV-OC43 spike peptides, obtained before COVID-19 vaccination. These receptors originate from a human donor who received a COVID-19 vaccine. Each CDR3 is given with its conserved first and last residue. D genes are given only for firm matches. Clone size is shown for a subset of rows, as once, few, many or a class of expanded clone.

j_call | d_call | v_call | clone_size | cdr3_nt | cdr3_aa
TRBJ1-2 | TRBD1 | TRBV7-8 | NA | TGTGCCAGCAGCCCCGGGACAGGCTATGGCTACACCTTC | CASSPGTGYGYTF
TRBJ2-4 | TRBD1 | TRBV7-2 | NA | TGTGCCAGCAGCTCCCGGGACAGAGGGTGGCAACCCAAAAACATTCAGTACTTC | CASSSRDRGWQPKNIQYF
TRBJ1-2 | NA | TRBV19 | NA | TGTGCCAGTAAGAAGACAGAGGGCTGGGGAGGCTACACCTTC | CASKKTEGWGGYTF
TRBJ2-2 | TRBD2 | TRBV11-2 | once | TGTGCCAGCAGCTTACGCGGGGGGGTTGGCGGGGAGCTGTTTTTT | CASSLRGGVGGELFF
TRBJ2-2 | NA | TRBV18 | NA | TGTGCCAGCTCACCAAACAGGGTTGGGGACACCGGGGAGCTGTTTTTT | CASSPNRVGDTGELFF
TRBJ2-3 | NA | TRBV9 | NA | TGTGCCAGCAGCGCCTGGGGGACTTTTAAGACAGATACGCAGTATTTT | CASSAWGTFKTDTQYF
TRBJ2-2 | NA | TRBV7-2 | NA | TGTGCCAGCAGCTTACAGGTCGGGACACAGACCGGGGAGCTGTTTTTT | CASSLQVGTQTGELFF
TRBJ1-6 | NA | TRBV25-1 | NA | TGTGCCAGCAGCTCCATCAACTATAATTCACCCCTCCACTTT | CASSSINYNSPLHF
TRBJ2-3 | TRBD1 | TRBV30 | NA | TGTGCCTGGAGAGGACAGGGATGGGATACGCAGTATTTT | CAWRGQGWDTQYF
TRBJ1-1 | NA | TRBV28 | few | TGTGCCAGCAGTGCTGAGTTGAACACTGAAGCTTTCTTT | CASSAELNTEAFF
TRBJ2-3 | NA | TRBV15 | once | TGTGCCACCAGCAGAGATCGGGCAGCAGATACGCAGTATTTT | CATSRDRAADTQYF
TRBJ2-3 | NA | TRBV2 | NA | TGTGCCAGCAGTGAGAGGGATACGCAGTATTTT | CASSERDTQYF
TRBJ2-1 | NA | TRBV6-2/TRBV6-3 | few | TGTGCCAGCAGTGTCTCATGGGGGGCTGAGCAGTTCTTC | CASSVSWGAEQFF
TRBJ1-1 | NA | TRBV7-9 | NA | TGTGCCAGCAGCTTTTCACAGAACACTGAAGCTTTCTTT | CASSFSQNTEAFF
TRBJ2-4 | TRBD1 | TRBV19 | NA | TGTGCCAGTAGTATAGAGCCCACAGGGGTGAACATTCAGTACTTC | CASSIEPTGVNIQYF
TRBJ2-5 | TRBD1 | TRBV7-3 | NA | TGTGCCAGCAGGGCAGGGGGCGGCGAGACCCAGTACTTC | CASRAGGGETQYF
TRBJ2-3 | NA | TRBV5-6 | NA | TGTGCCAGCAGCTTTGGGGGTAGCACAGATACGCAGTATTTT | CASSFGGSTDTQYF
TRBJ1-1 | NA | TRBV15 | few | TGTGCCACCAGCAGAGGACAGTCGGCCAACACTGAAGCTTTCTTT | CATSRGQSANTEAFF
TRBJ2-3 | TRBD1 | TRBV2 | once | TGTGCCAGCAGTCAAACTGGGACAGGGGGCCCAGATACGCAGTATTTT | CASSQTGTGGPDTQYF
TRBJ2-3 | TRBD2 | TRBV10-3 | NA | TGTGCCATCCAGCGGGGGCGCGATAGCACAGATACGCAGTATTTT | CAIQRGRDSTDTQYF
TRBJ1-5 | NA | TRBV4-2 | NA | TGTGCCAGCAGCCAAGAGGGAGGGTTTCAGGGTTTTCAGCCCCAGCATTTT | CASSQEGGFQGFQPQHF
TRBJ2-2 | NA | TRBV3-1/TRBV3-2 | once | TGTGCCAGCAGCCATGAATCAACTAGTCGGTCCGGGGAGCTGTTTTTT | CASSHESTSRSGELFF
TRBJ2-5 | NA | TRBV7-2 | NA | TGTGCCAGCAGCCCAGAAATGTACCAAGAGACCCAGTACTTC | CASSPEMYQETQYF